This T cell receptor (beta chain) emerged from a study of siplizumab effects on memory and regulatory T cells (dated by TCRdb to about 2019). For the wider study: The study looked at the effect of siplizumab, an anti-CD2 antibody, on alloreactive T-cell subsets in allogeneic mixed lymphocyte reactions made from human PBMCs. Study-wide findings and limitations: The suppressive function of proliferating Tregs from siplizumab cultures was not functionally confirmed. For roughly 75-97% of proliferating CD4+ or CD8+ clones, no naive or memory phenotype could be assigned. Because sequences below about 10^-5 frequency were poorly captured, only a minor fraction of alloreactive clones could be mapped to unstimulated subsets. In reactions with siplizumab, an average of 68.8% of mappable alloreactive CD4+ clones were Treg-derived, compared with 25% to 30% in control reactions. Greater diversity appeared to be present in unstimulated naive T cells than in memory T cells, and a substantial contribution to the alloresponse seemed to be made by naive cells. The cumulative frequency of alloreactive sequences that could be traced back to unstimulated CD4+ memory T cells was significantly reduced by siplizumab.

Sorted unstimulated T cells and proliferating T cells recovered from mixed lymphocyte reactions were subjected to TCRbeta CDR3 sequencing. Fresh whole blood from over 8 HLA-typed healthy donors was used to isolate PBMCs. Library creation used the immunoSEQ multiplex PCR assay. The deep sequencing platform assayed some 90,000 TCR templates per sample. Genomic DNA extracted from sorted T cells was used for TCRbeta CDR3 sequencing. In the paper's pipeline: Clonal analysis of TCRbeta CDR3 data was done in the R programming language. Unstimulated samples were compared with post-reaction CFSE-low samples to define alloreactive CD4+ and CD8+ clones. By matching sequences to the repertoires of sorted unstimulated Treg and non-Treg cells, each alloreactive CD4+ clone was assigned a regulatory or non-regulatory origin. The table was pulled from immuneACCESS by TCRdb, which kept in-frame rearrangements only. Such tables lose some clones; where checked, under half of the loss comes from unresolved V genes, and the rest has no known cause. V and J calls and clone size are those listed in that table; D and trimming were worked out from the DNA. The sample has 100,000 to 110,000 clones on record, 91% of them singletons. Over 0.12% of the sample is taken by the ten largest.

CDR1 MNHNS and CDR2 SASEGT were looked up in the germline V gene. V lost 6 bases and J lost 3 bases; the stretch between them is 14 bases long. Its CDR3 holds 14 amino acids, cysteine through phenylalanine. Only the CDR3 DNA stays, 42 bases, in frame from base 1. Regarding this clone: Its antigen remains unidentified. Qualities for individual bases were not recorded, and no much larger clone is one base off.

Sequencing was performed on CD4+ T cells sorted from blood. Rearrangement joined TRBV6-1 to TRBJ1-1; there is no confident call for the D gene. This receptor was identified in a human donor in good health. The DNA sequence reads TGTGCCAGCAGACCCCGTTCGGCGTACACTGAAGCTTTCTTT. This encodes CASRPRSAYTEAFF.